The 8 T cell receptor beta chains presented below share a single source sample, sequenced in a study of shared clonotypes between healthy human individuals. Repertoires were generated with immunoSEQ multiplex PCR, while TCRdb's copy carries only in-frame clones and drops some. This sample has around 2.1 million clones; roughly 91% occur once, and the top ten carry 1.5% to 2%. Naive CD8 cells were CD45RO-negative, positively selected for CCR7, excluding terminally differentiated effector memory CD45RA+ cells. Sequencing used naive CD8+ T cells from PBMCs. The receptor set was obtained from a man between 18 and 35 years old in good health. Some clones in this sample may be carry-over from other donors' samples.

The genes are TRBV9 and TRBJ2-1, with D perhaps TRBD2 (5 bases). CDR3 length equals 11 residues. Trimming removed 3 bases at V and 7 bases at J, with 5 bases between. Germline CDR1 and CDR2: SGDLS and YYNGEE. The CDR3 DNA sequence: TGTGCCAGCAGCGGACTAAATGAGCAGTTCTTC. This codes for CASSGLNEQFF.

Worth noting for this clone: Other nucleotide sequences from this sample produce the same CDR3. The chain has TRBV11-2 and TRBJ2-1; no reliable D call. CDR1 SGHAT and CDR2 FQNNGV come from the germline V gene. Trimming stripped 2 bases from V and 4 bases from J, with 3 bases between. This CDR3 is 12 amino acids long. Written as DNA, the CDR3 is TGTGCCAGCAGCTTATCATACAATGAGCAGTTCTTC. It specifies CASSLSYNEQFF.

V and J are TRBV28 and TRBJ2-1; TRBD1 matches 8 bases. J gave up 2 bases and V 5 bases, and 17 bases lay outside the gene matches. The CDR3 is 19 residues long. Germline CDR1 MDHEN, CDR2 SYDVKM. CDR3 bases: TGTGCCAGCAGTACAGTATGGGGCGTCGGGACAGGCACCTACAATGAGCAGTTCTTC. Amino acid sequence: CASSTVWGVGTGTYNEQFF.

The chain couples TRBV7-6 to TRBJ2-3; 7 bases fit TRBD2. CDR1 and CDR2 (germline): SGHVS, FNYEAQ. There are 16 residues in the CDR3. Trimming removed 7 bases from V and 0 bases from J; junction bases left unmatched: 10. This chain's CDR3 is CASTPGVGGSTDTQYF. CDR3 bases: TGTGCCAGCACCCCGGGGGTGGGAGGGAGCACAGATACGCAGTATTTT.

The chain combines TRBV19 with TRBJ2-7, with D possibly being TRBD1 (5 bases). The germline V gene has CDR1 LNHDA and CDR2 SQIVND (reference sequence). The ends were cut back, 3 bases at V and 4 bases at J, with 19 bases in the middle. CDR3 length equals 16 residues. CDR3 amino acids: CASSIWQGQSKYEQYF. The DNA for the CDR3 is TGTGCCAGTAGTATTTGGCAGGGTCAAAGTAAGTACGAGCAGTACTTC.

This clone was detected only a few times. The rearrangement joins TRBV6-6 to TRBJ1-5; D is perhaps TRBD1 (6 bases). Germline-derived CDR1 and CDR2 are MNHNY and SVGAGI (reference sequence). The CDR3 contains 13 residues. V was clipped by 7 bases and J by 7 bases, with 14 bases between them. The CDR3 bases are TGTGCCAGCAAAGAAACAGGGTTGCAGCCCCAGCATTTT. Its translation is CASKETGLQPQHF.

Comment on this clone: One junction end disagrees with the germline gene, perhaps due to a read error. The rearrangement uses TRBV5-6 and TRBJ2-3, with D perhaps matching TRBD1 (6 bases). The V gene's germline CDR1 is SGHDT and CDR2 YYEEEE. The CDR3 consists of 15 residues. The CDR3 bases are TGTGCCAGCAGCACGAGGCGTGGGGCAGGGGATATGCAGTATTTT. Translating gives CASSTRRGAGDMQYF.

The chain couples TRBV29-1 to TRBJ2-7, with D tentatively TRBD2 (5 bases). The CDR3 totals 15 residues. The V gene lost 0 bases and the J gene lost 4 bases, with 16 bases spanning the gap. Germline V gives CDR1 SQVTM, CDR2 ANQGSEA. CDR3 sequence reads: CSVEDPGLLPYEQYF. The CDR3 coding sequence is TGCAGCGTTGAAGATCCAGGACTCCTCCCTTACGAGCAGTACTTC.